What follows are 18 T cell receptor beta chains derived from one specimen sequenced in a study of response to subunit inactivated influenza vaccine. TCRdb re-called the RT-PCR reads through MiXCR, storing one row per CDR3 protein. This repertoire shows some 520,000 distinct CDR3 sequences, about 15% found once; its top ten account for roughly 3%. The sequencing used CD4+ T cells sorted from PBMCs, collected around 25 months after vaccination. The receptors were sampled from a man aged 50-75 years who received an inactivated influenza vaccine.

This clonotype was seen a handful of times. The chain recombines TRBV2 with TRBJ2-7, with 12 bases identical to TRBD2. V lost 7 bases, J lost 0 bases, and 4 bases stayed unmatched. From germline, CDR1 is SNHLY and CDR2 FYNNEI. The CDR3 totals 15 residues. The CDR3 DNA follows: TGTGCCAGCACCATGACTAGCGGGAGCTCCTACGAGCAGTACTTC. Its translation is CASTMTSGSSYEQYF.

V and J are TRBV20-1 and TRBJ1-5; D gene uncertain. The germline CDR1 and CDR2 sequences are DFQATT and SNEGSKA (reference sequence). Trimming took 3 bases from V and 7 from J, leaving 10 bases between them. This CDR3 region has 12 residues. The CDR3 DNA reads TGCAGTGCTAGTCAAGGAGACCAGCCCCAGCATTTT. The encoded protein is CSASQGDQPQHF.

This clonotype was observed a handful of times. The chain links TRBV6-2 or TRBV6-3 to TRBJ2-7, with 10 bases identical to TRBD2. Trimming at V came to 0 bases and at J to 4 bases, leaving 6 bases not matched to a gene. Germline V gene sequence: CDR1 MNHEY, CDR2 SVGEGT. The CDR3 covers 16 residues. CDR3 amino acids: CASSYSLPSGGYEQYF. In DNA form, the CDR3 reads TGTGCCAGCAGTTACTCGTTACCTAGCGGGGGTTACGAGCAGTACTTC.

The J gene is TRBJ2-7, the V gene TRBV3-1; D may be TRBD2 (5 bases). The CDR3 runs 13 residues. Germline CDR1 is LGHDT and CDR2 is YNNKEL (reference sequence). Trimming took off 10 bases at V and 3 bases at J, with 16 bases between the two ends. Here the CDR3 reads CATYGGLGYEQYF. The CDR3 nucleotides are TGTGCCACCTACGGAGGACTGGGCTACGAGCAGTACTTC.

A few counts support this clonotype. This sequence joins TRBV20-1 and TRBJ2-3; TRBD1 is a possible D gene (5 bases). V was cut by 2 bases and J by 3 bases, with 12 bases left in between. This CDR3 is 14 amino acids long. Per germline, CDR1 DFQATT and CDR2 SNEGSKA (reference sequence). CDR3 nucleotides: TGCAGTGCTAGAAACCCGCGGACAACAGATACGCAGTATTTT. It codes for CSARNPRTTDTQYF.

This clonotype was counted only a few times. The CDR3 DNA reads as TGTGCCAGCAGCTTAGCGGGAGCGGGAGGGGTCTACGAGCAGTACTTC. Its protein is CASSLAGAGGVYEQYF. This chain joins TRBV7-2 and TRBJ2-7, with 10 positions matching TRBD2. Germline V gene lookup returns CDR1 SGHTA and CDR2 FQGNSA. The junction had 5 bases not matched to a gene; V was cut back by 0 bases and J by 3 bases. The CDR3 contains 16 residues.

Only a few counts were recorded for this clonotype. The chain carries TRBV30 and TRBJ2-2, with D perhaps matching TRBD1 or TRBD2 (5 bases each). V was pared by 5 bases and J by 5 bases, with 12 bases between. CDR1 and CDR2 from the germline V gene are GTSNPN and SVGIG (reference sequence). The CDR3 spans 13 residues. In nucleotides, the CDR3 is TGTGCCTGGGGCTTTTGGGGGACCGGGGAGCTGTTTTTT. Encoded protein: CAWGFWGTGELFF.

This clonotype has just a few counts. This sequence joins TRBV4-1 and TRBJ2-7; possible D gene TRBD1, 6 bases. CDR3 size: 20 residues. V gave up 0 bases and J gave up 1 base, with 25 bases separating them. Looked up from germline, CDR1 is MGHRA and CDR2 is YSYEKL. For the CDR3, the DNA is TGCGCCAGCAGCCAAGATTCTTGGACAGCAATAAAACAAAATTCCTACGAGCAGTACTTC. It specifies CASSQDSWTAIKQNSYEQYF.

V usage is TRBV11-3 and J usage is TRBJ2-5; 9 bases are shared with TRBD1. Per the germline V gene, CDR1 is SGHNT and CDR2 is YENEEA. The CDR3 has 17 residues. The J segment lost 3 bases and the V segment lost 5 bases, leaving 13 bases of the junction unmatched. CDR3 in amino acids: CASSTGLGDRDKETQYF. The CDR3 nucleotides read TGTGCCAGCAGCACTGGTTTAGGGGACAGGGACAAAGAGACCCAGTACTTC.

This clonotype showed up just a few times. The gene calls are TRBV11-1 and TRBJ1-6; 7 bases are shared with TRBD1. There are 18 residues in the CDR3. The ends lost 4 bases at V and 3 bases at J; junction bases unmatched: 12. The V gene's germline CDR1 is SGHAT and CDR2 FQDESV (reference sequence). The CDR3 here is CASSSAGKDRLYNSPLHF. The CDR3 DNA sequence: TGTGCCAGCAGCTCCGCGGGGAAGGACAGGCTCTATAATTCACCCCTCCACTTT.

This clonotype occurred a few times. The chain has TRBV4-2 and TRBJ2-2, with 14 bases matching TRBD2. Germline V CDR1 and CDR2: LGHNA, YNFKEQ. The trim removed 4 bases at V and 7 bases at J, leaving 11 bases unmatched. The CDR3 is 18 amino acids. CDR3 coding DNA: TGTGCCAGCAGCCGCGGACTAGCGGGGGGAGGGTTGATCGGGGAGCTGTTTTTT. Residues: CASSRGLAGGGLIGELFF.

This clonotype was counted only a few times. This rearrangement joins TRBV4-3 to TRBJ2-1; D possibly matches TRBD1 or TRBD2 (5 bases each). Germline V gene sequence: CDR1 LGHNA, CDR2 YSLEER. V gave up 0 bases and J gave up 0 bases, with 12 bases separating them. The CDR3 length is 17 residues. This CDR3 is CASSQDSGASSYNEQFF. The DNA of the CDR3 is TGCGCCAGCAGCCAAGATTCCGGGGCTAGCTCCTACAATGAGCAGTTCTTC.

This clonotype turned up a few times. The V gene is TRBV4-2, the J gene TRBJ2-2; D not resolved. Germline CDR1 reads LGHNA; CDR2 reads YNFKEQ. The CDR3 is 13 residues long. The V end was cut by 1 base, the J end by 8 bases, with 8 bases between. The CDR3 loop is CASSQASSGELFF. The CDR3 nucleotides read TGTGCCAGCAGCCAAGCTTCATCGGGGGAGCTGTTTTTT.

CDR3 coding DNA: TGTGCCAGCAGTTACGTCCCTGGCGGGAGTCGGGATGAGCAGTTCTTC. This gives the protein CASSYVPGGSRDEQFF. The chain joins TRBV6-2 or TRBV6-3 to TRBJ2-1; 7 positions match TRBD2. Trimming took 2 bases from V and 8 from J; bases not matched to a gene: 12. The CDR3 has 16 amino acids. Germline CDR1 is MNHEY and CDR2 is SVGEGT.

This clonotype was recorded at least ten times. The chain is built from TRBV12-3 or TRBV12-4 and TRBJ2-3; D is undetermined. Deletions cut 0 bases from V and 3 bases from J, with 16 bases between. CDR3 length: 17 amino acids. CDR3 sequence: CASSLAPQKGGTDTQYF. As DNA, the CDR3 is TGTGCCAGCAGTTTAGCTCCTCAAAAGGGTGGAACAGATACGCAGTATTTT.

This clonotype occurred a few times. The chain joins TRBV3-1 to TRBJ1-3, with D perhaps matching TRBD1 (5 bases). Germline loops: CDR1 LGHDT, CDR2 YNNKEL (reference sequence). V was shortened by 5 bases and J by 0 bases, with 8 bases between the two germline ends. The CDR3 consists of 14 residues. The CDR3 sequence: CASSDSDSGNTIYF. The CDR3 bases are TGTGCCAGCAGCGACAGCGACTCTGGAAACACCATATATTTT.

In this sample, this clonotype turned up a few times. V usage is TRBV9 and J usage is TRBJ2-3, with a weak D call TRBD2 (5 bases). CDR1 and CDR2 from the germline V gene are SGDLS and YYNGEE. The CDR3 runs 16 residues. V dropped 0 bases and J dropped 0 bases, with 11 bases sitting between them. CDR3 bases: TGTGCCAGCAGCGTAGACCTCTCGGGGAGCACAGATACGCAGTATTTT. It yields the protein CASSVDLSGSTDTQYF.

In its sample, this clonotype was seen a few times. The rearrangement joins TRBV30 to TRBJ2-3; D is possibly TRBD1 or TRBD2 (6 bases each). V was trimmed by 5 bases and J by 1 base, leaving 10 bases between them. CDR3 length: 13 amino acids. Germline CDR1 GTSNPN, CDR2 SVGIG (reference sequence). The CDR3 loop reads CAWWGARTDTQYF. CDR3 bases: TGTGCCTGGTGGGGGGCCCGCACAGATACGCAGTATTTT.